This T cell receptor beta chain was retrieved from a study of T-cell memory formation after mild COVID-19. Overall study findings and caveats: Some responding clones appeared in pre-infection memory, suggesting cross-reactive memory joined.

TCRdb itself ran the 5' RACE reads through MiXCR, one entry per CDR3 protein. Among 25,000 to 35,000 distinct CDR3 sequences listed, 7.4% were seen once. Germline V gives CDR1 SGHKS, CDR2 YYEKEE (reference sequence). Deletions cut 2 bases from V and 0 bases from J, with 12 bases between. The CDR3 length is 16 residues. There are many counts of this clonotype. Its antigen is unidentified. The receptor was derived from an adult woman who had mild COVID-19 (a few samples of this study predate the infection). Cell type and time point are not known. Material for sequencing was PBMCs or a T cell subset sorted from them (not recorded which). The genes are TRBV5-5 and TRBJ2-1, with a possible D match to TRBD2 (5 bases). CDR3 residues: CASSLGEGSSYNEQFF. The CDR3 DNA reads as TGTGCCAGCAGCTTAGGTGAGGGTAGCTCCTACAATGAGCAGTTCTTC.